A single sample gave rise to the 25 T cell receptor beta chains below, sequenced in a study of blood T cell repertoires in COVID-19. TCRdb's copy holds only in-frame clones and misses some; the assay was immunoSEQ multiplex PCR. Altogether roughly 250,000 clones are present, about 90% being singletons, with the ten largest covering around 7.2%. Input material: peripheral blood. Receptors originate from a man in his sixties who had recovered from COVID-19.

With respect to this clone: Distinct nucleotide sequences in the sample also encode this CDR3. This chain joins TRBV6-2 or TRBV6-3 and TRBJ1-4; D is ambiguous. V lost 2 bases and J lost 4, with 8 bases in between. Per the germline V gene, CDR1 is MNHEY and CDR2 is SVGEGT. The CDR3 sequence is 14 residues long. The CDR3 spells CASSYPRINEKLFF. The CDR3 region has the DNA TGTGCCAGCAGTTACCCCAGAATTAATGAAAAACTGTTTTTT.

The DNA for the CDR3 is TGTGCCAGCAGTTTGTCTCCAGGGGGCGACACCGGGGAGCTGTTTTTT. Protein product: CASSLSPGGDTGELFF. The V and J genes are TRBV27 and TRBJ2-2; 8 bases are shared with TRBD1. The CDR3 sequence is 16 residues long. Germline V gives CDR1 MNHEY, CDR2 SMNVEV (reference sequence). V shed 3 bases and J 3 bases; nucleotides not matched to a gene: 6.

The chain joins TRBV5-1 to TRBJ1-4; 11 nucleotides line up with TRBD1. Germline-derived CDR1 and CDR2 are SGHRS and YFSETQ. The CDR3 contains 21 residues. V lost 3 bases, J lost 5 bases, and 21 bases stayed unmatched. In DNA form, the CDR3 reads TGCGCCAGCAGCTCCTATCCCCGGACAGGGGGCGCTCCTATACTAAATGAAAAACTGTTTTTT. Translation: CASSSYPRTGGAPILNEKLFF. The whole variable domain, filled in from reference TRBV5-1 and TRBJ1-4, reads KAGVTQTPRYLIKTRGQQVTLSCSPISGHRSVSWYQQTPGQGLQFLFEYFSETQRNKGNFPGRFSGRQFSNSRSEMNVSTLELGDSALYLCASSSYPRTGGAPILNEKLFFGSGTQLSVL.

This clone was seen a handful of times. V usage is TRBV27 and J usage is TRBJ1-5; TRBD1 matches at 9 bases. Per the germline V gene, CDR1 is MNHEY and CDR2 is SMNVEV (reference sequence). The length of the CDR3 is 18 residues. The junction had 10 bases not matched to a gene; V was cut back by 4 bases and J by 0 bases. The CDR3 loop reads CASSSNSQGAYSNQPQHF. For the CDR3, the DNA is TGTGCCAGCAGTTCCAACTCACAGGGGGCTTATAGCAATCAGCCCCAGCATTTT.

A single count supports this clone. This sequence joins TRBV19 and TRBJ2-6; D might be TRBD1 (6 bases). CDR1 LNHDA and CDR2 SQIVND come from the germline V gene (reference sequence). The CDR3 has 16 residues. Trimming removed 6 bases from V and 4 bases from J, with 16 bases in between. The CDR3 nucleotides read TGTGCCAGTAGCCCCCTAGGGGGTTCCGGGGCCAACGTCCTGACTTTC. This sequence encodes CASSPLGGSGANVLTF.

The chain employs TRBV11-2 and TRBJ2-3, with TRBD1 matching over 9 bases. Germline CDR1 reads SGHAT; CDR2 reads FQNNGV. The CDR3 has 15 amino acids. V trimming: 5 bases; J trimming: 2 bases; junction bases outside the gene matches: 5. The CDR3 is CASSRRQGVTDTQYF. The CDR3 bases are TGTGCCAGCAGCAGAAGACAGGGGGTCACAGATACGCAGTATTTT. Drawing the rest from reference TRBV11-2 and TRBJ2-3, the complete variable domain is EAGVAQSPRYKIIEKRQSVAFWCNPISGHATLYWYQQILGQGPKLLIQFQNNGVVDDSQLPKDRFSAERLKGVDSTLKIQPAKLEDSAVYLCASSRRQGVTDTQYFGPGTRLTVL.

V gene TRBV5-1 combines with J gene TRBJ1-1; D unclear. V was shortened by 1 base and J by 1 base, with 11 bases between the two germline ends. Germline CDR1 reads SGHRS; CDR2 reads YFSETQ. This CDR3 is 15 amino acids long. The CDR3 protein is CASSLISGKNTEAFF. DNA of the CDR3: TGCGCCAGCAGCTTGATTTCGGGGAAGAACACTGAAGCTTTCTTT.

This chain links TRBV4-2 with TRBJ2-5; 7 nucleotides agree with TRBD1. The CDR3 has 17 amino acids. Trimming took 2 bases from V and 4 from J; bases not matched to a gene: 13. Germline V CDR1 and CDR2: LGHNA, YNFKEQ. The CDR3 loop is CASSQTGQEAVGETQYF. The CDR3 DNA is TGTGCCAGCAGCCAAACAGGACAGGAGGCTGTTGGAGAGACCCAGTACTTC.

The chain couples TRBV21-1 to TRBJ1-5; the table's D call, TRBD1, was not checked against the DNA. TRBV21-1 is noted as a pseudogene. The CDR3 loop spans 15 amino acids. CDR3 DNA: TGTGCCAGCAGCAAAGAAGGGACAGGGGGTCAGCCCCAGCATTTT. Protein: CASSKEGTGGQPQHF.

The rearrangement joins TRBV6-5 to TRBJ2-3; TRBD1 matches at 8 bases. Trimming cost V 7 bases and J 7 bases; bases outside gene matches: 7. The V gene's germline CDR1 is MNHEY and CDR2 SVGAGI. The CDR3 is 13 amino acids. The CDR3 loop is CASTQGQGNTQYF. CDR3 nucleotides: TGTGCCAGCACCCAAGGACAGGGCAATACGCAGTATTTT.

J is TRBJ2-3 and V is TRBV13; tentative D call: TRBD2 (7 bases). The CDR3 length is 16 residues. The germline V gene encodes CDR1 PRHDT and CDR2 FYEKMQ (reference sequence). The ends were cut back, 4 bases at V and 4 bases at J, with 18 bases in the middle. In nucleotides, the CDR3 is TGTGCCAGCAGCTCAACTAGGGGGGGGGCCCCAGATACGCAGTATTTT. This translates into CASSSTRGGAPDTQYF.

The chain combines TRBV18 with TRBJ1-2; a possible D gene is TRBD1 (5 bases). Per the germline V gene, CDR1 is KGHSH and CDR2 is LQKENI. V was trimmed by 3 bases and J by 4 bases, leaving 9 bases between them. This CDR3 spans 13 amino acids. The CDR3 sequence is CASSPGGFYGYTF. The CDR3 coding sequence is TGTGCCAGCTCACCGGGGGGGTTCTATGGCTACACCTTC.

The CDR3 sequence is CATRVGDGSSYEQYF. Here the CDR3 DNA reads TGTGCCACCAGGGTCGGAGACGGGAGCTCCTACGAGCAGTACTTC. This sequence joins TRBV15 and TRBJ2-7; D is perhaps TRBD2 (6 bases). The CDR3 has 15 amino acids. Germline V gene sequence: CDR1 LNHNV, CDR2 YYDKDF (reference sequence). Trimming stripped 6 bases from V and 0 bases from J, with 15 bases between.

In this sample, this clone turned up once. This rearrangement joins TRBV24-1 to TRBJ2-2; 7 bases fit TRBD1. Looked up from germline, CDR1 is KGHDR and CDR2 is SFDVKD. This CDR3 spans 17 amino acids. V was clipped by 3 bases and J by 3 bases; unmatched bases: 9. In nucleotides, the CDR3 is TGTGCCACCAGTGATATACCCCCGGGACAGTACACCGGGGAGCTGTTTTTT. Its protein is CATSDIPPGQYTGELFF.

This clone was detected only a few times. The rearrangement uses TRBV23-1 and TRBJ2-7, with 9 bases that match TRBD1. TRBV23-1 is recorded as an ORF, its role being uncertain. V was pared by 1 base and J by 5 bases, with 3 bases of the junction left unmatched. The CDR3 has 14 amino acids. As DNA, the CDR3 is TGCGCCAGCAGTCAATGGGGACAGGGCAACGAGCAGTACTTC. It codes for CASSQWGQGNEQYF.

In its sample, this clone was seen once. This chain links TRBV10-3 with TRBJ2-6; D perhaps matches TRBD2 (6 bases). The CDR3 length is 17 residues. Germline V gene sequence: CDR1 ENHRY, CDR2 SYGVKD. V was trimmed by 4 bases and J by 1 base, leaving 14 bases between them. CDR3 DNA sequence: TGTGCCATCAGTGGTGGGCCCCTAGCGTCTGGGGCCAACGTCCTGACTTTC. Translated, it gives CAISGGPLASGANVLTF.

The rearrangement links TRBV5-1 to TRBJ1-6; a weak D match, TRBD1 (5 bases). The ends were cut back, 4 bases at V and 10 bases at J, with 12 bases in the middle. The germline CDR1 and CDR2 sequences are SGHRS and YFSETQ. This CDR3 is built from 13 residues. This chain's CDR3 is CASSLRARSPLHF. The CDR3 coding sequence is TGCGCCAGCAGCCTCAGGGCTCGATCACCCCTCCACTTT.

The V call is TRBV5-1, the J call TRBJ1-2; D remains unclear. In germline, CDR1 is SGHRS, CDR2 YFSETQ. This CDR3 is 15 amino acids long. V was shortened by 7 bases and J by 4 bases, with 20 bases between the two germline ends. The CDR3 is CASSFGSASSYGYTF. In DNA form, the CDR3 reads TGCGCCAGCTCGTTTGGGTCCGCTAGCTCCTATGGCTACACCTTC. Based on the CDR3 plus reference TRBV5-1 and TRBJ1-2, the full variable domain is KAGVTQTPRYLIKTRGQQVTLSCSPISGHRSVSWYQQTPGQGLQFLFEYFSETQRNKGNFPGRFSGRQFSNSRSEMNVSTLELGDSALYLCASSFGSASSYGYTFGSGTRLTVV.

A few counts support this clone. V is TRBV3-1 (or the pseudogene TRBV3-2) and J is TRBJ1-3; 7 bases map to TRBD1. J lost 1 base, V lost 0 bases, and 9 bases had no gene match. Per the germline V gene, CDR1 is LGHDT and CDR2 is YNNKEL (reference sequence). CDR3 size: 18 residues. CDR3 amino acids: CASSQDRRQGASGNTIYF. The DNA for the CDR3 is TGTGCCAGCAGCCAAGATCGGAGACAGGGTGCTTCTGGAAACACCATATATTTT.

The CDR3 sequence: CASGLGLAGGPGELFF. For the CDR3, the DNA is TGTGCTAGTGGTTTGGGACTAGCGGGGGGGCCCGGGGAGCTGTTTTTT. The J gene is TRBJ2-2, the V gene TRBV12-5, with TRBD2 identical over 14 bases. Germline loops: CDR1 LGHNT, CDR2 FRNRAP. The CDR3 length is 16 residues. V lost 1 base, J lost 6 bases, and 1 base stayed unmatched.

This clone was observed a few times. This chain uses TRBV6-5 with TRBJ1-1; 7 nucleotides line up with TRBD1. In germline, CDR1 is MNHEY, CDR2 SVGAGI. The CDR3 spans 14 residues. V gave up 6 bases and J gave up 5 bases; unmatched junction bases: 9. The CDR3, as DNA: TGTGCCAGCAGACTGGGACAGCAAGTGACTGAAGCTTTCTTT. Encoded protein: CASRLGQQVTEAFF.

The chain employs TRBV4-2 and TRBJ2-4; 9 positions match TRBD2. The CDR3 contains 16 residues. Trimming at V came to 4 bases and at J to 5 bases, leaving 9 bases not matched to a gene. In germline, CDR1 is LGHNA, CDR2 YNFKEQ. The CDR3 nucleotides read TGTGCCAGCAGCCCGTGGGGAGCGGGGGGCCAAAACATTCAGTACTTC. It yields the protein CASSPWGAGGQNIQYF.

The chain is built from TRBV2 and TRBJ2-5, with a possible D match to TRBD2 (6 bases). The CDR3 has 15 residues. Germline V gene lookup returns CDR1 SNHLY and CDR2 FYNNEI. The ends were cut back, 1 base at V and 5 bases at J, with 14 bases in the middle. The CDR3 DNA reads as TGTGCCAGCAGTGAAGGGACGGGGGATCTGGAGACCCAGTACTTC. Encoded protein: CASSEGTGDLETQYF.

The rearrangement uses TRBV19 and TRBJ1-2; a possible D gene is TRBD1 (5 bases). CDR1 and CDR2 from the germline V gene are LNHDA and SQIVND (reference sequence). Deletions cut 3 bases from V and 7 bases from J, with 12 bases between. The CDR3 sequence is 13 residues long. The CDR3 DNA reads TGTGCCAGTAGTATTAGTAGGACAACTGGCTACACCTTC. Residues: CASSISRTTGYTF.

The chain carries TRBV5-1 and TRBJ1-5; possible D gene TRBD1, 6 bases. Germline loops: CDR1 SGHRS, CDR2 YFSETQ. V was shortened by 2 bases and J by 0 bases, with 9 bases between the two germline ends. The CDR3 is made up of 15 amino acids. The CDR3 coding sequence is TGCGCCAGCAGCTTAGGACAGAATAGCAATCAGCCCCAGCATTTT. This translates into CASSLGQNSNQPQHF.